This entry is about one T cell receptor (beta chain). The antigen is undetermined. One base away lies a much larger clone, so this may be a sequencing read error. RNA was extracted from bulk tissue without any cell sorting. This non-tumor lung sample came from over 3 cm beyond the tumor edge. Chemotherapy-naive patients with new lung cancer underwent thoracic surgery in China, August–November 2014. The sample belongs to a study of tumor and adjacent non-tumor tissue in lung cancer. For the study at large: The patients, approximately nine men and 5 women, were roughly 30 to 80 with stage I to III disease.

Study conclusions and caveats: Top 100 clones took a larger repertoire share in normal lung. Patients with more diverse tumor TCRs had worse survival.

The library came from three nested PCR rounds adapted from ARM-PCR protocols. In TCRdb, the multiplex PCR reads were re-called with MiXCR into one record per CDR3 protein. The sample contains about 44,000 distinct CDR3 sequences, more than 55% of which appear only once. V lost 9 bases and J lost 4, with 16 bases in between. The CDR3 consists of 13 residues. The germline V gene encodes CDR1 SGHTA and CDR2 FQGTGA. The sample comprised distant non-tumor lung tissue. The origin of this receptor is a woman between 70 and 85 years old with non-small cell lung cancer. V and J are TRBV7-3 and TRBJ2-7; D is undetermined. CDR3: CARSLAPEYEQYF. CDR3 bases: TGTGCCAGGAGCCTGGCCCCGGAATACGAGCAGTACTTC.